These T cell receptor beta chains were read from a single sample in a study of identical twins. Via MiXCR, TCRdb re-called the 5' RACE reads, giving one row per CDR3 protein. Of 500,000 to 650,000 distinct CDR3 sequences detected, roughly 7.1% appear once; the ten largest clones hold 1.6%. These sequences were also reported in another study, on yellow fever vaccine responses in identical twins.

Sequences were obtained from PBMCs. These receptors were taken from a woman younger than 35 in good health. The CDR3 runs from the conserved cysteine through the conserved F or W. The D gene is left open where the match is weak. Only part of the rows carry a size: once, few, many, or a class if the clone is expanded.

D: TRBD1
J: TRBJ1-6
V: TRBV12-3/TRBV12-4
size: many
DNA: TGTGCCAGCAGTCGCAGACAGGGGGGAGATTCACCCCTCCACTTT
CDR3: CASSRRQGGDSPLHF

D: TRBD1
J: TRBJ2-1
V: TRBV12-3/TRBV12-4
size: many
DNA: TGTGCCAGCAGTTTACTCGGACAGGGGTACAATGAGCAGTTCTTC
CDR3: CASSLLGQGYNEQFF

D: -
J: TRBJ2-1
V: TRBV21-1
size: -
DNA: TGTGCCAGCAGAGGACTAGCGGGAGGGGGGGGTGAGCAGTTCTTC
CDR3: CASRGLAGGGGEQFF

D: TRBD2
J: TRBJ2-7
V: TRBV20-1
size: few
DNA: TGCAGTGCAAGGTGGCTAGCGGAACACGAGCAGTACTTC
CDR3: CSARWLAEHEQYF

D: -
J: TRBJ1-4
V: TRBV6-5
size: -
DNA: TGTGCCCCTACGGCGGGCAGGGAAAAACTGTTTTTT
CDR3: CAPTAGREKLFF

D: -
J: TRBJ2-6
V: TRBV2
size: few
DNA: TGTGCCAGCAGTTATCAGGGCCCTGGGGCCAACGTCCTGACTTTC
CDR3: CASSYQGPGANVLTF

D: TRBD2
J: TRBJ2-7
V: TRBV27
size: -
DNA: TGTGCCAGCAAGTCCTGGGGGGGTTCCTACGAGCAGTACTTC
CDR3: CASKSWGGSYEQYF

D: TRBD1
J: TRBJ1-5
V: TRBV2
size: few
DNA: TGTGACAGCAGCAATCCGGGACAGGACTTATATAGCAATCAGCCCCAGCATTTT
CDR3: CDSSNPGQDLYSNQPQHF

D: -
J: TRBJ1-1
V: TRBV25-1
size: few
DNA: TGTGCCAGCAGTGACCTGATCCTGGGAGCTTTCTTT
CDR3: CASSDLILGAFF

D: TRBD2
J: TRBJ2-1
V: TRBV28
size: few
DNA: TGTGCCAGCGGAATAGCGGGACCGGTGGGGCAGTTCTTC
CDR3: CASGIAGPVGQFF

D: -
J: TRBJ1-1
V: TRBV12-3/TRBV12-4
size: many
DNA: TGTGCCAGCACCCCATGGGGTAAGAATACTGAAGCTTTCTTT
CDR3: CASTPWGKNTEAFF

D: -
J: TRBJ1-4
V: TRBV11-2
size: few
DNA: TGTGCCAGCAGCAGCAGGGTGCCGGCTAATGAAAAACTGTTTTTT
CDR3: CASSSRVPANEKLFF

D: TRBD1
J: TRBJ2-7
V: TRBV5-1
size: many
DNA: TGCGCCAGCAGCCAGGGGACAGCCTACGAGCAGTACTTC
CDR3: CASSQGTAYEQYF

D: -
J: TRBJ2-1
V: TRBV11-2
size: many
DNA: TGTGCCAGCAGCTTAGATCGCTATGGTTCCTACAATGAGCAGTTCTTC
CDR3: CASSLDRYGSYNEQFF

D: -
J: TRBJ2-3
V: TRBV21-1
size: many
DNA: TGTGCCAGCAGCAAAGATAAGCCTAGCGGGGAAAGAAATACGCAGTATTTT
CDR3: CASSKDKPSGERNTQYF

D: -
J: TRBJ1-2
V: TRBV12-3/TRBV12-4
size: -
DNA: TGTGCCAGCAGTTTAGAGGGACACGGAAAGGGCTACACCTTC
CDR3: CASSLEGHGKGYTF